A single sample gave rise to the 9 T cell receptor beta chains below, sequenced in a study of blood T cell repertoires in COVID-19 (dated by TCRdb to 2019 to 2021). Library creation used the immunoSEQ multiplex PCR assay. Sourced from immuneACCESS, this table was stored by TCRdb with only in-frame sequences that have V and J called. A share of the clones is absent; for the studies checked, an unresolved V gene accounts for under half, and the remainder has no known explanation. For this sample there are just over 300,000 clones; over 75% appear just once. The ten largest make up under 2.5% of the sample. The material sequenced was PBMCs or T cells enriched from blood (not recorded which). Receptor source: a man younger than 40 who had recovered from COVID-19.

This rearrangement joins TRBV6-1 to TRBJ1-6; maybe TRBD1 (6 bases). CDR3 length: 17 residues. Trimming removed 1 base from V and 9 bases from J, with 19 bases in between. The germline V gene encodes CDR1 MNHNS and CDR2 SASEGT. CDR3 loop: CASSEVVTGFVSSPLHF. The CDR3 coding sequence is TGTGCCAGCAGTGAAGTGGTGACAGGCTTTGTTAGTTCACCCCTCCACTTT.

V and J are TRBV18 and TRBJ1-2; possibly TRBD1 for D (5 bases). V dropped 0 bases and J dropped 8 bases, with 13 bases sitting between them. Germline CDR1 and CDR2: KGHSH and LQKENI. The CDR3 is made up of 14 amino acids. The CDR3 spells CASSPPQGFYGYTF. In nucleotides, the CDR3 is TGTGCCAGCTCACCACCGCAGGGCTTCTACGGCTACACCTTC.

This clone was seen a few times. The genes are TRBV20-1 and TRBJ2-3; D might be TRBD2 (5 bases). This CDR3 spans 13 amino acids. CDR1 DFQATT and CDR2 SNEGSKA come from the germline V gene (reference sequence). The germline V and J ends were trimmed by 3 bases and 3 bases, with 10 bases remaining between them. The CDR3 is CSASFGNTDTQYF. The CDR3, as DNA: TGCAGTGCTAGTTTCGGGAATACAGATACGCAGTATTTT.

The rearrangement uses TRBV29-1 and TRBJ1-4; D may be TRBD1 (5 bases). V lost 4 bases to trimming and J lost 8 bases, with 14 bases between them. Looked up from germline, CDR1 is SQVTM and CDR2 is ANQGSEA. The CDR3 extends over 13 amino acids. The chain's CDR3 is CSVGMGRNEKLFF. The CDR3 nucleotides read TGCAGCGTTGGGATGGGGCGGAACGAAAAACTGTTTTTT.

Regarding this clone: Other DNA sequences of this sample code for an identical CDR3. The chain uses TRBV5-1 and TRBJ2-1, with TRBD1 identical over 7 bases. The CDR3 spans 13 residues. The germline V gene has CDR1 SGHRS and CDR2 YFSETQ. V shed 4 bases and J 7 bases; nucleotides not matched to a gene: 5. This CDR3 reads CASSPGQNNEQFF. In DNA, the CDR3 is TGCGCCAGCAGCCCGGGACAGAATAATGAGCAGTTCTTC.

This sequence joins TRBV10-3 and TRBJ1-1; 9 nucleotides align to TRBD1. Germline V gene sequence: CDR1 ENHRY, CDR2 SYGVKD. The CDR3 loop spans 19 amino acids. J was trimmed by 0 bases and V by 4 bases; bases with no gene match: 15. This CDR3 reads CAISGGAEQGAYMNTEAFF. In nucleotides, the CDR3 is TGTGCCATCAGTGGCGGGGCCGAACAGGGGGCATACATGAACACTGAAGCTTTCTTT.

The chain combines TRBV7-9 with TRBJ2-1, with D possibly matching TRBD2 (6 bases). The CDR3 extends over 16 amino acids. CDR1 is SEHNR and CDR2 is FQNEAQ in the germline V gene (reference sequence). V lost 5 bases, J lost 9 bases, and 23 bases lay in between. The CDR3 is CASSPGAGGSRVEQFF. CDR3 sequence (DNA): TGTGCCAGCAGCCCCGGGGCTGGGGGGAGCCGGGTTGAGCAGTTCTTC.

This chain links TRBV2 with TRBJ2-1; TRBD2 is a possible D gene (6 bases). In germline, CDR1 is SNHLY, CDR2 FYNNEI. Trimming took off 1 base at V and 0 bases at J, with 10 bases between the two ends. The CDR3 contains 16 residues. The CDR3 here is CASSEGGGNSYNEQFF. In DNA form, the CDR3 reads TGTGCCAGCAGTGAAGGGGGCGGGAACTCCTACAATGAGCAGTTCTTC.

J is TRBJ1-1 and V is TRBV6-5; D gene unclear. V was cut by 0 bases and J by 4 bases, with 12 bases left in between. From germline, CDR1 is MNHEY and CDR2 SVGAGI. CDR3 size: 15 residues. Here the CDR3 reads CASSYSRREGTEAFF. As DNA, the CDR3 is TGTGCCAGCAGTTACTCGCGGAGGGAAGGCACTGAAGCTTTCTTT.